One and the same sample provided the 20 T cell receptor beta chains below, sequenced in a study of CXCR3-negative and CXCR3-positive naive CD8 T cells (dated 2019 in TCRdb). Study-wide conclusions, independent of this receptor: TRB CDR3s from CXCR3-positive naive cells showed higher hydrophobicity (lower Kidera factor 4), lower energy, and higher strength and volume indices than CXCR3-negative naive cells.

Sequencing was carried out with a NextSeq 550. The Human TCR Profiling Kit (MiLaboratory) was used to make UMI-labeled 5' RACE TRB cDNA libraries. The reads went through TCRdb reprocessing, and each CDR3 protein sequence gets one entry with no DNA. This sample's table contains about 150,000 distinct CDR3 sequences. 0.45% to 0.55% of the sample goes to the ten largest clones. These TCRs' antigens remain unknown. Sequencing input: naive CXCR3+ CD8+ T cells from blood. The sample's cell subset or site, from its label and the paper: CD45RO-CCR7+CD27+CD95- naive CD8+ T cells expressing CXCR3 (TNR3+). These receptors were obtained from a human donor in good health. Some clones in this sample may be carry-over from other donors' samples.

This sequence joins TRBV20-1 and TRBJ2-7. From germline, CDR1 is DFQATT and CDR2 SNEGSKA (reference sequence). The CDR3 loop spans 11 amino acids. CDR3 sequence: CSARESYEQYF.

This chain connects TRBV9 to TRBJ2-2; TCRdb lists TRBD2, though no DNA is available to test this call. CDR3 length: 13 amino acids. The germline V gene encodes CDR1 SGDLS and CDR2 YYNGEE. This CDR3 reads CASSEGTPGELFF.

V and J are TRBV6-2 or TRBV6-3 and TRBJ2-1; no DNA is available, so the TRBD2 call from TCRdb remains unchecked. This CDR3 region has 15 residues. In germline, CDR1 is MNHEY, CDR2 SVGEGT. Here the CDR3 reads CASSYFRGSHDEQFF.

V is TRBV7-9 and J is TRBJ2-1; TCRdb names TRBD2, which stays unverified in the absence of DNA. The CDR3 sequence is 12 residues long. Germline-derived CDR1 and CDR2 are SEHNR and FQNEAQ (reference sequence). The chain's CDR3 is CASSGTSNEQFF.

The rearrangement uses TRBV11-2 and TRBJ2-1; TCRdb selects TRBD2, and the lack of DNA leaves this call unchecked. Germline CDR1 SGHAT, CDR2 FQNNGV. There are 15 residues in the CDR3. The CDR3 spells CASSELAGALGEQFF. Variable domain in full (rest from reference TRBV11-2 and TRBJ2-1): EAGVAQSPRYKIIEKRQSVAFWCNPISGHATLYWYQQILGQGPKLLIQFQNNGVVDDSQLPKDRFSAERLKGVDSTLKIQPAKLEDSAVYLCASSELAGALGEQFFGPGTRLTVL.

The gene calls are TRBV14 and TRBJ2-7; TCRdb's D call of TRBD1 is untestable without DNA. The CDR3 length is 14 residues. The germline V gene encodes CDR1 SGHDN and CDR2 FVKESK. This CDR3 is CASSPDGGIYEQYF. Looking up the rest from reference TRBV14 and TRBJ2-7 gives the full variable domain: EAGVTQFPSHSVIEKGQTVTLRCDPISGHDNLYWYRRVMGKEIKFLLHFVKESKQDESGMPNNRFLAERTGGTYSTLKVQPAELEDSGVYFCASSPDGGIYEQYFGPGTRLTVT.

The chain combines TRBV28 with TRBJ2-1; TCRdb calls TRBD1, which cannot be checked without DNA. The CDR3 spans 15 residues. Germline assignment: CDR1 MDHEN and CDR2 SYDVKM. CDR3: CASSFRGVKINEQFF. Drawing the rest from reference TRBV28 and TRBJ2-1, the complete variable domain is DVKVTQSSRYLVKRTGEKVFLECVQDMDHENMFWYRQDPGLGLRLIYFSYDVKMKEKGDIPEGYSVSREKKERFSLILESASTNQTSMYLCASSFRGVKINEQFFGPGTRLTVL.

The J gene is TRBJ2-7, the V gene TRBV29-1. The CDR3 covers 12 residues. Germline lookup yields CDR1 SQVTM and CDR2 ANQGSEA. This CDR3 reads CSVGGAPYEQYF.

The V call is TRBV7-9, the J call TRBJ2-1; TCRdb indicates TRBD2, and absent DNA this call remains unverified. This CDR3 comprises 16 residues. The germline V gene has CDR1 SEHNR and CDR2 FQNEAQ (reference sequence). This chain's CDR3 is CASSPSGGASYNEQFF.

The gene calls are TRBV21-1 and TRBJ2-7. TRBV21-1 is listed as a pseudogene. This CDR3 region has 14 residues. CDR3 in amino acids: CASSKQSITYEQYF.

The chain uses TRBV28 and TRBJ1-4. Germline V CDR1 and CDR2: MDHEN, SYDVKM. This CDR3 region has 14 residues. CDR3 amino acids: CASSYLVGREKLFF.

J is TRBJ2-7 and V is TRBV7-3; without DNA, the TCRdb call of TRBD2 cannot be checked. The CDR3 runs 13 residues. Germline CDR1 is SGHTA and CDR2 is FQGTGA. The CDR3: CASRWDSGSEQYF.

The rearrangement uses TRBV6-5 and TRBJ2-1; the TCRdb D gene call, TRBD2, has no DNA to confirm it. The CDR3 covers 15 residues. CDR1 is MNHEY and CDR2 is SVGAGI in the germline V gene. The CDR3 region is CASSLYSGRGNEQFF.

The rearrangement uses TRBV15 and TRBJ2-1. Per the germline V gene, CDR1 is LNHNV and CDR2 is YYDKDF (reference sequence). The CDR3 extends over 15 amino acids. CDR3 loop: CATSRGGSSYNEQFF.

The gene calls are TRBV29-1 and TRBJ2-2; TCRdb outputs TRBD1, but without DNA this stays unchecked. Germline lookup yields CDR1 SQVTM and CDR2 ANQGSEA. The CDR3 runs 13 residues. CDR3 residues: CSGRQGITGELFF.

The genes are TRBV5-1 and TRBJ1-1. The germline V gene has CDR1 SGHRS and CDR2 YFSETQ. The CDR3 totals 13 residues. The CDR3 loop is CASSLVAVSQAFF.

The chain is built from TRBV7-9 and TRBJ1-2; the D gene TCRdb calls, TRBD1, cannot be checked with no DNA. The CDR3 contains 14 residues. CDR1 and CDR2 (germline): SEHNR, FQNEAQ (reference sequence). The CDR3 loop is CASSLGTGGDGYTF.

The genes are TRBV29-1 and TRBJ2-1. This CDR3 contains 12 residues. CDR1 is SQVTM and CDR2 is ANQGSEA in the germline V gene. CDR3 sequence reads: CSVVVGDNEQFF.

The chain carries TRBV10-2 and TRBJ2-7. In germline, CDR1 is WSHSY, CDR2 SAAADI. This CDR3 contains 11 residues. The CDR3 spells CASSESREQYF.

The chain is built from TRBV7-9 and TRBJ2-4. The CDR3 has 13 residues. Germline CDR1 SEHNR, CDR2 FQNEAQ (reference sequence). The CDR3 region is CASSDGRINIQYF.